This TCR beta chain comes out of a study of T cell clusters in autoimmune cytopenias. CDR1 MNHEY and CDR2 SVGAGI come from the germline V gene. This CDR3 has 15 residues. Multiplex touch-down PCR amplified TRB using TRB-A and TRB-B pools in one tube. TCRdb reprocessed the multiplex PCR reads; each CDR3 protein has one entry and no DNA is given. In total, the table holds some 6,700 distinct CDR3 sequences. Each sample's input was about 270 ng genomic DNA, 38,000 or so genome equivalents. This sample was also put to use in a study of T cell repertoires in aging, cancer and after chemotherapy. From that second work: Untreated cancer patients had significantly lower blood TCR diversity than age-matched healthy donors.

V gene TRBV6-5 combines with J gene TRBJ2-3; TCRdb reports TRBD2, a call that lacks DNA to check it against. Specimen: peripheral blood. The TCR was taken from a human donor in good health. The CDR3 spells CASRASGDYTDTQYF.